The clone carrying this TCR beta chain was counted a few times. Using constant-segment primers, 5'RACE produced TCR alpha and TCR beta cDNA libraries carrying sample barcodes and UMIs. TCRdb reprocessed the 5' RACE reads via MiXCR and lists one record per CDR3 protein. The sample records 250,000 to 400,000 distinct CDR3 sequences, 14% being singletons. This record comes from a study of T-cell memory formation after mild COVID-19. V was pared by 4 bases and J by 1 base, with 11 bases between. Looked up from germline, CDR1 is SGDLS and CDR2 is YYNGEE. CDR3 size: 14 residues. The sequence was obtained from a man aged 18 to 29 who had mild COVID-19 (a few samples of this study predate the infection). Cell type and time point are not known. Sequenced: PBMCs or a T cell subset sorted from them (not recorded which). This chain joins TRBV9 and TRBJ1-1; the D is unclear. The CDR3 sequence is CASSPQTANTEAFF. DNA for the CDR3: TGTGCCAGCAGCCCACAGACGGCGAACACTGAAGCTTTCTTT.